The T cell receptor beta chain under discussion was sequenced for a study of T cells in women clearing cervical HPV infection. General observations from the study: Unknown T-cell numbers per sample may underlie the richness differences.

Looked up from germline, CDR1 is SGHVS and CDR2 is FNYEAQ. CDR3 length: 13 amino acids. Average input was roughly 1,100 ng genomic DNA for immunoSEQ TCR beta CDR3 amplification. The data were produced by immunoSEQ multiplex PCR, yet TCRdb's version contains in-frame clones alone and is incomplete. The sample's table shows approximately 18,000 clones. A word on this clone: Its specificity is not known. The read terminates 3 residues before the CDR3 end, so the remaining end is supplied by the germline J gene.

Sequenced sample: blood buffy coat. V gene TRBV7-6 combines with J gene TRBJ1-1; TRBD1 aligns across 7 bases. The source of this sequence is a woman aged 18 to 75 with a cervical HPV16 infection that either progressed to CIN3+ or cleared (not recorded which). The chain's CDR3 is CASSSGGLETAFF. CDR3 DNA (partial): TGTGCCAGCAGCTCAGGGGGGCTCGAGACC.